These 21 T cell receptor beta chains share one sample of origin, sequenced in a study of molecular identifiers for immune sequencing clone quantification. TCRdb itself ran the PCR reads through MiXCR, one entry per CDR3 protein. The table lists more than 550,000 distinct CDR3 sequences, 25% of them singletons. The sequencing input was naive CD8+ T cells from blood, with Jurkat cell RNA spiked in. Subset meaning: FACS-sorted CD8+CD4-CCR7+CD45RA+ naive T cells. These TCRs come from a human donor in good health. Some libraries in this study had Jurkat cell RNA spiked in.

As to this clonotype: Relative to the germline gene, one junction end is altered; a read error may explain this. The genes are TRBV6-2 or TRBV6-3 and TRBJ1-5; 8 bases match TRBD1. Per the germline V gene, CDR1 is MNHEY and CDR2 is SVGEGT. The CDR3 extends over 15 amino acids. DNA for the CDR3: TGTGCCAGCGAGGACAGGGACTATAGCAATCAGCCCCGGCATTTT. Its translation is CASEDRDYSNQPRHF.

This clonotype was recorded a few times. The chain combines TRBV3-1 with TRBJ2-3; 9 positions agree with TRBD2. Looked up from germline, CDR1 is LGHDT and CDR2 is YNNKEL (reference sequence). The V segment lost 1 base and the J segment 2 bases; nucleotides outside the gene matches: 7. The CDR3 extends over 17 amino acids. In DNA, the CDR3 is TGTGCCAGCAGCCAAGTGAGGCGGGGGGGAAACACAGATACGCAGTATTTT. It encodes CASSQVRRGGNTDTQYF.

The chain links TRBV2 to TRBJ2-7; unclear D gene. Germline CDR1 reads SNHLY; CDR2 reads FYNNEI. This CDR3 contains 14 residues. V was shortened by 6 bases and J by 3 bases, with 15 bases between the two germline ends. CDR3 residues: CASRPFLGYYEQYF. CDR3 bases: TGTGCCAGCAGGCCCTTCCTAGGTTACTACGAGCAGTACTTC.

This clonotype showed up many times. This chain uses TRBV5-6 with TRBJ1-5; weak D call: TRBD1 (5 bases). V lost 3 bases to trimming and J lost 6 bases, with 16 bases between them. CDR1 and CDR2 from the germline V gene are SGHDT and YYEEEE. CDR3 length equals 15 residues. The chain's CDR3 is CASSWGSAGGQPQHF. The CDR3 nucleotides are TGTGCCAGCAGCTGGGGGTCGGCCGGCGGTCAGCCCCAGCATTTT.

The rearrangement uses TRBV12-3 or TRBV12-4 and TRBJ2-5; 7 bases line up with TRBD1. The ends lost 6 bases at V and 5 bases at J; junction bases unmatched: 12. The CDR3 runs 15 residues. For the CDR3, the DNA is TGTGCCAGCAGATTTAGTACAGGGGAATACGAGACCCAGTACTTC. Amino acid sequence: CASRFSTGEYETQYF.

The table lists this clonotype with a few counts. This sequence joins TRBV5-6 and TRBJ1-1; D gene unclear. The CDR3 totals 13 residues. Germline assignment: CDR1 SGHDT and CDR2 YYEEEE. With 2 bases removed from V and 5 bases from J, the gap between germline ends came to 10 bases. CDR3 DNA sequence: TGTGCCAGCAGCTTCGGGGAATGGACTGAAGCTTTCTTT. Amino acid sequence: CASSFGEWTEAFF.

This clonotype was recorded a few times. The chain links TRBV7-8 to TRBJ1-1; D is perhaps TRBD1 (6 bases). The CDR3 sequence is 15 residues long. The V end was cut by 5 bases, the J end by 4 bases, with 17 bases between. Germline CDR1 reads SGHVS; CDR2 reads FQNEAQ. The CDR3 here is CASSPWGGRLTEAFF. As DNA, the CDR3 is TGTGCCAGCAGCCCCTGGGGGGGCCGGCTCACTGAAGCTTTCTTT.

The chain carries TRBV5-1 and TRBJ2-2; a weak D match, TRBD1 (7 bases). Trimming took 2 bases from V and 6 from J, leaving 14 bases between them. In germline, CDR1 is SGHRS, CDR2 YFSETQ. The CDR3 spans 15 residues. The DNA of the CDR3 is TGCGCCAGCAGCTTCAGGGGGGTGGAAGCCGGGGAGCTGTTTTTT. Protein sequence: CASSFRGVEAGELFF.

This clonotype was found many times. The conserved phenylalanine or tryptophan normally closing the CDR3 is absent here, so this likely arose from a read error. It is unclear where the CDR3 begins or ends on the DNA, so no DNA is shown, and the CDR3 is as TCRdb lists it. V usage is TRBV25-1 and J usage is TRBJ2-7; TRBD1 reflects the table's D call only, with no check against the DNA. Germline CDR1 MGHDK, CDR2 SYGVNS. Inclusive of both ends, the CDR3 amounts to 11 amino acids. The CDR3: CASSDLGQLTI.

This clonotype was seen at least ten times. The chain combines TRBV6-5 with TRBJ1-1; D remains unclear. The CDR3 contains 13 residues. Deletions cut 0 bases from V and 1 base from J, with 3 bases between. Looked up from germline, CDR1 is MNHEY and CDR2 is SVGAGI. CDR3: CASSYSENTEAFF. CDR3 sequence (DNA): TGTGCCAGCAGTTACTCGGAGAACACTGAAGCTTTCTTT.

A remark on this clonotype: A read error may explain this, as a much larger clone is one base away. The chain links TRBV4-3 to TRBJ2-7; the D is unclear. Germline CDR1 and CDR2: LGHNA and YSLEER. V lost 2 bases and J lost 3, with 14 bases in between. The CDR3 totals 15 residues. The CDR3 here is CASSQSRISFYEQYF. In DNA, the CDR3 is TGCGCCAGCAGCCAATCGAGGATTAGCTTCTACGAGCAGTACTTC.

This clonotype occurred a few times. This rearrangement joins TRBV3-1 to TRBJ2-2; 11 bases line up with TRBD2. V trimming: 3 bases; J trimming: 5 bases; junction bases outside the gene matches: 5. Germline V gives CDR1 LGHDT, CDR2 YNNKEL (reference sequence). The CDR3 is 16 residues long. The CDR3 is CASSQGTSGPTGELFF. As DNA, the CDR3 is TGTGCCAGCAGCCAGGGGACTAGCGGCCCTACCGGGGAGCTGTTTTTT.

This clonotype came up many times. CDR3 loop: CASSLTGDRIQTSVLYNEQFF. DNA for the CDR3: TGTGCCAGCAGCTTGACAGGCGACAGGATACAAACTAGCGTTCTATACAATGAGCAGTTCTTC. V gene TRBV5-5 combines with J gene TRBJ2-1, with D tentatively TRBD2 (7 bases). Trimming removed 1 base at V and 4 bases at J, with 30 bases between. The length of the CDR3 is 21 residues. CDR1 is SGHKS and CDR2 is YYEKEE in the germline V gene (reference sequence).

The chain couples TRBV4-3 to TRBJ2-3; D is unresolved. V gave up 0 bases and J gave up 1 base, with 8 bases separating them. This CDR3 has 15 amino acids. Germline V gene lookup returns CDR1 LGHNA and CDR2 YSLEER. Here the CDR3 reads CASSQDPGGTDTQYF. In DNA form, the CDR3 reads TGCGCCAGCAGCCAAGACCCTGGTGGCACAGATACGCAGTATTTT.

This clonotype was counted at least ten times. The junction departs from germline at one end; a sequencing error may be responsible. This chain uses TRBV27 with TRBJ2-7; TRBD2 matches 7 bases. The CDR3 is made up of 12 amino acids. Germline V gives CDR1 MNHEY, CDR2 SMNVEV (reference sequence). The CDR3 is CASSFRSGERYF. The CDR3 nucleotides are TGTGCCAGCAGTTTTCGCAGCGGGGAGCGGTACTTC.

This rearrangement joins TRBV20-1 to TRBJ2-7; 10 nucleotides line up with TRBD1. The CDR3 totals 14 residues. The V gene end was trimmed by 3 bases and the J gene end by 5 bases; junction bases not matched to a gene: 7. CDR1 and CDR2 (germline): DFQATT, SNEGSKA (reference sequence). CDR3 amino acids: CSASGGTGVNEQYF. The CDR3 bases are TGCAGTGCTAGTGGGGGGACAGGGGTCAACGAGCAGTACTTC.

This clonotype has at least ten counts. The J gene is TRBJ2-7, the V gene TRBV29-1, with 10 nucleotides matching TRBD1. This CDR3 contains 17 residues. With V trimmed by 0 bases and J by 0 bases, 8 bases remained unmatched. CDR1 is SQVTM and CDR2 is ANQGSEA in the germline V gene. The CDR3 here is CSVEDRSGQGSSYEQYF. DNA for the CDR3: TGCAGCGTTGAAGATCGCTCGGGACAGGGGAGCTCCTACGAGCAGTACTTC.

The sample holds a few counts of this clonotype. This rearrangement joins TRBV20-1 to TRBJ2-7; D is perhaps TRBD1 or TRBD2 (5 bases each). With 0 bases removed from V and 4 bases from J, the gap between germline ends came to 19 bases. Germline V gives CDR1 DFQATT, CDR2 SNEGSKA (reference sequence). This CDR3 region has 16 residues. This CDR3 reads CSARDRRGALTYEQYF. In DNA form, the CDR3 reads TGCAGTGCTAGAGATCGACGAGGGGCTTTAACGTACGAGCAGTACTTC.

The V call is TRBV4-1, the J call TRBJ1-5; D unclear. Deletions cut 0 bases from V and 7 bases from J, with 13 bases between. There are 15 residues in the CDR3. CDR1 MGHRA and CDR2 YSYEKL come from the germline V gene. The CDR3 DNA sequence: TGCGCCAGCAGCCAAGAAGATCTGACAAGACAGCCCCAGCATTTT. Encoded protein: CASSQEDLTRQPQHF.

This clonotype showed up many times. This chain joins TRBV5-1 and TRBJ2-5; 8 bases are shared with TRBD1. Germline assignment: CDR1 SGHRS and CDR2 YFSETQ. V shed 5 bases and J 3 bases; nucleotides not matched to a gene: 12. The CDR3 covers 16 residues. The CDR3 loop reads CASSQPVDRVEETQYF. In DNA, the CDR3 is TGCGCCAGCAGTCAGCCGGTGGACAGGGTGGAAGAGACCCAGTACTTC.

This chain uses TRBV27 with TRBJ2-5; 7 bases align to TRBD1. The V gene end was trimmed by 3 bases and the J gene end by 5 bases; junction bases not matched to a gene: 6. CDR3 length equals 14 residues. CDR1 is MNHEY and CDR2 is SMNVEV in the germline V gene (reference sequence). The CDR3 spells CASSLSGGSETQYF. CDR3 DNA: TGTGCCAGCAGTTTGTCAGGGGGTTCGGAGACCCAGTACTTC.